This T cell receptor beta chain is drawn from a study of regulatory T cells in long-lasting Graves disease. Looking at the study overall: More than 5 years of antithyroid drugs with positive TSH receptor antibodies defined persistent Graves' disease. The study, taken as a whole, reports: Between persistent patients, more than 2,500 public clonotypes were shared, exceeding the approximately 870 shared between new patients. Gene preferences differed: TRBV28, TRBJ1-2, TRBJ2-5 in persistent cases.

The time point: persistent/refractory GD, antithyroid drugs over 5 years with positive TRAb. Following extraction of RNA from PBMCs, that RNA was used to make the TCR library. An approximately 9-milliliter sample of peripheral blood was drawn into EDTA tubes. This clonotype came up a few times. Antigen unknown. Construction of the TCR beta libraries employed iRepertoire HTBI primers in conjunction with Arm-PCR of CDR3 regions. One entry per CDR3 protein results from TCRdb running MiXCR on the multiplex PCR reads. The repertoire holds roughly 400,000 distinct CDR3 sequences, with roughly 20% as singletons. The CDR3 contains 16 residues. Germline V gene sequence: CDR1 ENHRY, CDR2 SYGVKD. The V gene end was trimmed by 0 bases and the J gene end by 7 bases; junction bases not matched to a gene: 7.

The source of this sequence is a female donor with Graves disease. The specimen comprised peripheral blood mononuclear cells (PBMCs), sampled when the disease was refractory, from a patient treated with antithyroid drugs. The J gene is TRBJ2-2, the V gene TRBV10-3; 8 bases fit TRBD1. The CDR3 region is CAISESARGQGGELFF. CDR3 DNA sequence: TGTGCCATCAGTGAGTCGGCCAGGGGGCAAGGCGGGGAGCTGTTTTTT.